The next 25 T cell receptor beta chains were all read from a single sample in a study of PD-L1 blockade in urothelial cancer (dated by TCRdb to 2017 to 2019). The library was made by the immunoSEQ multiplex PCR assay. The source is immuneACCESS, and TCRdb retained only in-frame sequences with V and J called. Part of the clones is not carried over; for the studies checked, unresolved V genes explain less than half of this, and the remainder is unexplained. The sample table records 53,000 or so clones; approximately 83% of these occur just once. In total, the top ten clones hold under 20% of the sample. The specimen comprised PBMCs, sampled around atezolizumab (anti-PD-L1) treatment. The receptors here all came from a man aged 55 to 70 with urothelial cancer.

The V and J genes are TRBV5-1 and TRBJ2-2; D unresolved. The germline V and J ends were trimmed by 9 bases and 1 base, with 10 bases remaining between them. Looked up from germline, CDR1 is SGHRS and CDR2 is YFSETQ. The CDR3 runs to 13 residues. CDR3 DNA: TGCGCCACGACTGAATTGAACACCGGGGAGCTGTTTTTT. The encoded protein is CATTELNTGELFF. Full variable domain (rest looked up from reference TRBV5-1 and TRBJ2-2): KAGVTQTPRYLIKTRGQQVTLSCSPISGHRSVSWYQQTPGQGLQFLFEYFSETQRNKGNFPGRFSGRQFSNSRSEMNVSTLELGDSALYLCATTELNTGELFFGEGSRLTVL.

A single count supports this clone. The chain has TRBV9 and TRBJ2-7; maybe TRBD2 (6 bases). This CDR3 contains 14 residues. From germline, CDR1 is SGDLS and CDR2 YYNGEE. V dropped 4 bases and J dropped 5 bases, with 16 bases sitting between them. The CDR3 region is CASSFWDSADEQYF. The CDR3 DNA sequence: TGTGCCAGCAGCTTTTGGGACTCGGCAGACGAGCAGTACTTC.

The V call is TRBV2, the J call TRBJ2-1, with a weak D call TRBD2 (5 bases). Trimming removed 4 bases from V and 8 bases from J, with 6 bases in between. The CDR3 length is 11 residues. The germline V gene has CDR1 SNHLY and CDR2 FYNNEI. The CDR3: CASSGEYEQFF. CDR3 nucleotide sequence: TGTGCCAGCAGTGGGGAGTATGAGCAGTTCTTC.

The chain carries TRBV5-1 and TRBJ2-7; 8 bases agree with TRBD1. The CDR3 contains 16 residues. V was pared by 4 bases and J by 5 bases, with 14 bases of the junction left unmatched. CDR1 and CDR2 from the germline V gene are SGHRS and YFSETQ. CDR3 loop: CASSKTGAGAMNEQYF. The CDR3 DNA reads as TGCGCCAGCAGCAAGACAGGGGCAGGGGCTATGAACGAGCAGTACTTC.

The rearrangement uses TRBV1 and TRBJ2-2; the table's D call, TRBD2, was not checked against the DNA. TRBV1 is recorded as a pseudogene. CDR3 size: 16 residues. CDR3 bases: TGCACCAGCAGCCACGAACGGCTAGCGAACACCGGGGAGCTGTTTTTT. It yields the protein CTSSHERLANTGELFF.

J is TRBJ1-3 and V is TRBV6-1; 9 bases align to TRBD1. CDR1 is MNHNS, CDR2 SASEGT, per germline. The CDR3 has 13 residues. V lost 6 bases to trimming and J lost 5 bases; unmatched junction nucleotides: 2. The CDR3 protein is CASRGTGRNTIYF. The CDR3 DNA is TGTGCCAGCAGAGGGACAGGGAGAAACACCATATATTTT.

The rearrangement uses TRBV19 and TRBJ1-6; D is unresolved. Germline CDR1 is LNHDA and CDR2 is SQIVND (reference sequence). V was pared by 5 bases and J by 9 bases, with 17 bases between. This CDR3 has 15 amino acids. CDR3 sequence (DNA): TGTGCCAGTAGTTCCCCGGGAGGGTCGAGTTCACCCCTCCACTTT. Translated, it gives CASSSPGGSSSPLHF.

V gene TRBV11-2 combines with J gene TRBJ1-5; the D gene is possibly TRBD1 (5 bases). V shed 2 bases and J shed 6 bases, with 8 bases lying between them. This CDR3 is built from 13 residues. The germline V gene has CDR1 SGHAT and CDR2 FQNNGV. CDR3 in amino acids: CASSLNGGQPQHF. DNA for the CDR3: TGTGCCAGCAGCTTAAACGGGGGTCAGCCCCAGCATTTT.

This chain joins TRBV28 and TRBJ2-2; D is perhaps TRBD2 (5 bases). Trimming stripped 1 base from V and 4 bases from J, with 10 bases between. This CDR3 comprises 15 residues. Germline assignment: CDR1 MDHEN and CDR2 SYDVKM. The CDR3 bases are TGTGCCAGCAGTTTATATAGGGCGGGCACCGGGGAGCTGTTTTTT. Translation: CASSLYRAGTGELFF.

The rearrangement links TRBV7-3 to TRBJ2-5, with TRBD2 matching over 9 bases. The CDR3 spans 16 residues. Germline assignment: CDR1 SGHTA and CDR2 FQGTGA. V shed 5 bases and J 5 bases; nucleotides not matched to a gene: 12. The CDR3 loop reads CASSPDGGRAWETQYF. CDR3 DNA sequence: TGTGCCAGCAGCCCGGACGGCGGGAGGGCCTGGGAGACCCAGTACTTC.

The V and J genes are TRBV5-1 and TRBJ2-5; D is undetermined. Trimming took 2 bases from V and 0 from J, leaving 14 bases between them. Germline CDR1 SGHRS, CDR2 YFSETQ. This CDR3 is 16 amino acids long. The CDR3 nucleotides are TGCGCCAGCAGCTTTTCCAGGCCGGCTAACCAAGAGACCCAGTACTTC. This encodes CASSFSRPANQETQYF.

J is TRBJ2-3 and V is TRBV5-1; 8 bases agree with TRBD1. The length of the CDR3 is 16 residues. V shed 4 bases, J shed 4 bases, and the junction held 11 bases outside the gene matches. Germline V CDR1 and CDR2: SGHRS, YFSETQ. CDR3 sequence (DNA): TGCGCCAGCAGCGCCGGACAGGGAAGTGTGGCAGATACGCAGTATTTT. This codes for CASSAGQGSVADTQYF.

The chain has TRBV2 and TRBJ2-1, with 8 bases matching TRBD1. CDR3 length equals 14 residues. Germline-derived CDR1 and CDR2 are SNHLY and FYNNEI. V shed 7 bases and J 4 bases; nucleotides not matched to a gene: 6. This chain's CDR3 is CASNSGQAYNEQFF. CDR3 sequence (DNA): TGTGCCAGCAATTCGGGACAGGCTTACAATGAGCAGTTCTTC.

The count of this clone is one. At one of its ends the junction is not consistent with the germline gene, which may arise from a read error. The CDR3 nucleotides are TGTGCCAGCAGCCGTTATAATCTGCCCCAGCATTTT. This encodes CASSRYNLPQHF. This sequence joins TRBV5-4 and TRBJ1-5, with D unresolved. This CDR3 contains 12 residues. Germline V gene lookup returns CDR1 SGHNT and CDR2 YYREEE (reference sequence).

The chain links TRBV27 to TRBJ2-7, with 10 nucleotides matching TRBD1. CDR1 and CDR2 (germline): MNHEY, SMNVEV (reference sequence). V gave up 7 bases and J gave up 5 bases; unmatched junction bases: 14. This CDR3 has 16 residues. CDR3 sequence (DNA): TGTGCCAGCAAGATGGGGCCGGGACAGGGGCTCCACGAGCAGTACTTC. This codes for CASKMGPGQGLHEQYF.

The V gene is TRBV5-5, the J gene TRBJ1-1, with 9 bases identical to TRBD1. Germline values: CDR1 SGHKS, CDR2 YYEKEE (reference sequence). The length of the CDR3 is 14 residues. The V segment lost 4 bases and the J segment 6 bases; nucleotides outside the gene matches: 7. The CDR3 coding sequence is TGTGCCAGCAGCCGGGACAGGGAAATCCCTGAAGCTTTCTTT. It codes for CASSRDREIPEAFF.

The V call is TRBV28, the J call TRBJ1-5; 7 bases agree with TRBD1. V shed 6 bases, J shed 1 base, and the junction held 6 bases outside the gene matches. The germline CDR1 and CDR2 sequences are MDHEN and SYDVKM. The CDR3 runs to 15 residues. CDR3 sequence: CASSTGTASNQPQHF. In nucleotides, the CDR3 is TGTGCCAGCAGCACCGGGACAGCCAGCAATCAGCCCCAGCATTTT.

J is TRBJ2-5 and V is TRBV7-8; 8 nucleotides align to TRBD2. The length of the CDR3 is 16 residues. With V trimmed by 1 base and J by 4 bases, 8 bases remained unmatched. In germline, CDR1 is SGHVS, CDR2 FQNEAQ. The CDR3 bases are TGTGCCAGCAGCTTAGATTCCGGACTAGCAGGAGAGACCCAGTACTTC. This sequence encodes CASSLDSGLAGETQYF.

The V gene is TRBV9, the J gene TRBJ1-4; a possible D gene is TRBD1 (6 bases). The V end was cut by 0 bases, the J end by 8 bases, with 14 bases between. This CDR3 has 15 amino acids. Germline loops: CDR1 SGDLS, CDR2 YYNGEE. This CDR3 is CASSVEGTGWEKLFF. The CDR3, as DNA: TGTGCCAGCAGCGTAGAGGGAACAGGGTGGGAAAAACTGTTTTTT.

The CDR3: CASSAGSSGANVLTF. DNA for the CDR3: TGTGCCAGCAGTGCGGGATCATCTGGGGCCAACGTCCTGACTTTC. V usage is TRBV2 and J usage is TRBJ2-6; D might be TRBD2 (5 bases). The CDR3 loop spans 15 amino acids. Germline lookup yields CDR1 SNHLY and CDR2 FYNNEI. Deletions cut 4 bases from V and 1 base from J, with 8 bases between.

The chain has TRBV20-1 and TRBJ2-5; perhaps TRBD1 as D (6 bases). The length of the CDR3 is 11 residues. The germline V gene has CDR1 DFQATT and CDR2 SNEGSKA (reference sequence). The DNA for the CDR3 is TGCGGGGCAATGGGGGCCAAGACCCAGTACTTC. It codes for CGAMGAKTQYF.

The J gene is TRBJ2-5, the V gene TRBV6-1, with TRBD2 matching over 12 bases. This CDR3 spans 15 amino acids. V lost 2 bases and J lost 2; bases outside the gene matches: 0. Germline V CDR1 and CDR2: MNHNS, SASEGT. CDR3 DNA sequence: TGTGCCAGCAGTGAACTAGCGGGGGGGCAAGAGACCCAGTACTTC. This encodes CASSELAGGQETQYF.

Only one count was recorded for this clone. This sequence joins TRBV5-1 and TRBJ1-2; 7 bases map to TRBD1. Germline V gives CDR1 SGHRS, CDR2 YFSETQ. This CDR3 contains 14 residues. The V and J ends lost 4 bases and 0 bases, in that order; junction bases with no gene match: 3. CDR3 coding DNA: TGCGCCAGCAGCCCGGACAGGACTAACTATGGCTACACCTTC. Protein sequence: CASSPDRTNYGYTF.

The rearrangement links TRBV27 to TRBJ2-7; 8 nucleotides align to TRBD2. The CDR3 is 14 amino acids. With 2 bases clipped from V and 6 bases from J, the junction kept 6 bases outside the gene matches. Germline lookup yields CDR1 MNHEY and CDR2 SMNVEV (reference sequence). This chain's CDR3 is CASSLVAGLVEQYF. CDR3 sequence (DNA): TGTGCCAGCAGTTTAGTGGCGGGACTAGTCGAGCAGTACTTC.

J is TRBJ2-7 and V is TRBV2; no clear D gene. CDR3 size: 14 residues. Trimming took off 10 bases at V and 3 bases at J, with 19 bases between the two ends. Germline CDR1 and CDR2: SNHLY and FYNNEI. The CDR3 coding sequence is TGTGCCACCGTAAACAAAGACTTAAGCTACGAGCAGTACTTC. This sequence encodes CATVNKDLSYEQYF.